This T cell receptor beta chain emerged from a study of blood T cell repertoires in COVID-19. At the level of the study: Samples representing acute and convalescent COVID-19 were sourced from the United States, Italy and Spain.

TCRdb's table, derived via immunoSEQ multiplex PCR, lists solely in-frame clones and lacks some. The sample has approximately 70,000 clones, 85% to 90% seen once. This CDR3 has 16 residues. The V segment lost 4 bases and the J segment 3 bases; nucleotides outside the gene matches: 9. Germline CDR1 reads SGHDT; CDR2 reads YYEEEE. The clonotype was recovered from a woman of 80 years or more with active COVID-19. J is TRBJ2-7 and V is TRBV5-6; 11 bases align to TRBD2. Sequencing was carried out using peripheral blood. The CDR3 nucleotides read TGTGCCAGCAGCGTCGGTCCCGGGACTAGCGGCTACGAGCAGTACTTC. Protein: CASSVGPGTSGYEQYF.